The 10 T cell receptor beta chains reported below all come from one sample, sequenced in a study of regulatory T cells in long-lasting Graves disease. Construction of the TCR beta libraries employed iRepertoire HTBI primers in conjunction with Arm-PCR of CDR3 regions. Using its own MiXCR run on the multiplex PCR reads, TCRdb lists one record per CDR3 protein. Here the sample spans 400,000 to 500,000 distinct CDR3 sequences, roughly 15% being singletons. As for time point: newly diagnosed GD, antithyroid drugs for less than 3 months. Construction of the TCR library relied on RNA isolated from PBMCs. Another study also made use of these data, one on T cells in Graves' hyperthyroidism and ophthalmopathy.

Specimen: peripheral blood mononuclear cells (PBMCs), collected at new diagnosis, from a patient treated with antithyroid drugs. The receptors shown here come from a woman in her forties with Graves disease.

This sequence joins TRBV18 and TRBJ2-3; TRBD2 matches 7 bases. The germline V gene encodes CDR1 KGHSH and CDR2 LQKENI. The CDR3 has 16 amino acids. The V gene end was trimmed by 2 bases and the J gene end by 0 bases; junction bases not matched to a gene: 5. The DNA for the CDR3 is TGTGCCAGCTCACCAACTAGCGCTACTAGCACAGATACGCAGTATTTT. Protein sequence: CASSPTSATSTDTQYF. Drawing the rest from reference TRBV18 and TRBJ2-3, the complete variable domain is NAGVMQNPRHLVRRRGQEARLRCSPMKGHSHVYWYRQLPEEGLKFMVYLQKENIIDESGMPKERFSAEFPKEGPSILRIQQVVRGDSAAYFCASSPTSATSTDTQYFGPGTRLTVL.

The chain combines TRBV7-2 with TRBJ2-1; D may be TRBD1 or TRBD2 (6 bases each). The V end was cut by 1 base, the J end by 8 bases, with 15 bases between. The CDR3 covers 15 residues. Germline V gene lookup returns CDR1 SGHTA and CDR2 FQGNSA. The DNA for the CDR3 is TGTGCCAGCAGCTTAGTAGGGGGAGGCTGGGATGAGCAGTTCTTC. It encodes CASSLVGGGWDEQFF.

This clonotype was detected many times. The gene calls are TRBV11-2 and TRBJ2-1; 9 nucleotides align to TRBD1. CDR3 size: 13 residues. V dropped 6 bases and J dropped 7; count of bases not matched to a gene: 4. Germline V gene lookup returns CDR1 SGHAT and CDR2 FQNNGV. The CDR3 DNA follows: TGTGCCAGCAGACAGGGGGCTCGGAATGAGCAGTTCTTC. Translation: CASRQGARNEQFF.

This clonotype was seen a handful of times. This CDR3 reads CASNPTGNTDTQYF. CDR3 nucleotides: TGTGCCAGCAACCCAACAGGGAACACAGATACGCAGTATTTT. This chain uses TRBV3-1 with TRBJ2-3; the D gene is possibly TRBD1 (6 bases). The CDR3 length is 14 residues. V lost 7 bases and J lost 2, with 13 bases in between. Germline V gene lookup returns CDR1 LGHDT and CDR2 YNNKEL (reference sequence).

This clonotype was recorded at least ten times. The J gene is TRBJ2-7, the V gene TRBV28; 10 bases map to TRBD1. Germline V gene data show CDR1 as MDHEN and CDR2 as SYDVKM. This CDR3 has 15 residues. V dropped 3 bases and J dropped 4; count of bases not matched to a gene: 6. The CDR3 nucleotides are TGTGCCAGCAGTTTCAGGGACAGGGGATCTTACGAGCAGTACTTC. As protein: CASSFRDRGSYEQYF.

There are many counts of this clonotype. CDR3 loop: CASSLGVDTSYEQYF. For the CDR3, the DNA is TGTGCCAGCAGCTTAGGAGTAGATACAAGCTACGAGCAGTACTTC. The V call is TRBV11-2, the J call TRBJ2-7; D ambiguous. CDR1 and CDR2 (germline): SGHAT, FQNNGV. Trimming pared 1 base from V and 3 bases from J, leaving 13 bases between. This CDR3 is built from 15 residues.

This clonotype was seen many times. The CDR3 nucleotides are TGTGCCAGCAGCCAAGAAGTTGGACAGGGCAAAAATGAGCAGTTCTTC. It translates to CASSQEVGQGKNEQFF. This chain connects TRBV14 to TRBJ2-1; 8 bases fit TRBD1. J was trimmed by 7 bases and V by 0 bases; bases with no gene match: 8. Germline-derived CDR1 and CDR2 are SGHDN and FVKESK. The CDR3 spans 16 residues.

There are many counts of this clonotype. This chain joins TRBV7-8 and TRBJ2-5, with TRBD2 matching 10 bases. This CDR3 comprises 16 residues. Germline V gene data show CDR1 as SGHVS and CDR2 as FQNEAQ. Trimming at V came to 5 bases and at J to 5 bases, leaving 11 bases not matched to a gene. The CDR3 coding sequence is TGTGCCAGCAGCCCGAAACTAGCGGGATCGGGGGAGACCCAGTACTTC. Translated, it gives CASSPKLAGSGETQYF. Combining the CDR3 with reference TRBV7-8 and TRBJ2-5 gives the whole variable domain GAGVSQSPRYKVAKRGQDVALRCDPISGHVSLFWYQQALGQGPEFLTYFQNEAQLDKSGLPSDRFFAERPEGSVSTLKIQRTQQEDSAVYLCASSPKLAGSGETQYFGPGTRLLVL.

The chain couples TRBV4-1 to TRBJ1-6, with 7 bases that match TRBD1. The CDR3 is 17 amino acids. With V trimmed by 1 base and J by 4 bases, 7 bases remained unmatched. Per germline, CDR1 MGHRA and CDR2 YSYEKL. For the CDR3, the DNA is TGCGCCAGCAGCCAAGGGGGACAGTCAAAATATAATTCACCCCTCCACTTT. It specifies CASSQGGQSKYNSPLHF.

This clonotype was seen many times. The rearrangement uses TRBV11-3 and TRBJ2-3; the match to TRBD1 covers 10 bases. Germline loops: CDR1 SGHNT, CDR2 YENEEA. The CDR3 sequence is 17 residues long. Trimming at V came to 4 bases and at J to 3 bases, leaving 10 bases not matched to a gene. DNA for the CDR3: TGTGCCAGCAGCTGGCCCGGGACAGGGGAGTTTACAGATACGCAGTATTTT. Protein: CASSWPGTGEFTDTQYF.